Listed below are T cell receptor beta chains from one sample, sequenced in a study of blood T cell repertoires in COVID-19. TCRdb's table, derived via immunoSEQ multiplex PCR, lists solely in-frame clones and lacks some. The table has under 250,000 clones, around nine tenths seen once. The specimen sequenced was peripheral blood. The source is a man aged 55 to 70 with COVID-19, enrolled during active disease. Each CDR3 is given with its conserved first and last residue. Each record gives: CDR3 DNA, CDR3 protein, clone size, D gene, J gene, V gene. D genes are given only for firm matches. Not every row has a clone size; where given, it reads once, few, many or a size class.

TGCGCCAGCAGTGAGTCTCGCTCCTACGAGCAGTACTTC | CASSESRSYEQYF | - | - | TRBJ2-7 | TRBV10-2
TGTGCCAGCAGCCCGGGACTAGCGGGGACCTACAATGAGCAGTTCTTC | CASSPGLAGTYNEQFF | - | TRBD2 | TRBJ2-1 | TRBV7-2
TGTGCCAGCAGCGTAGTTGGACAGGGTCATGGCTACACCTTC | CASSVVGQGHGYTF | - | TRBD1 | TRBJ1-2 | TRBV9
TGTGCCAGCACCCCCGGGACTAGCGGTCCCGCCGAGCGAGAGCAGTACTTC | CASTPGTSGPAEREQYF | - | TRBD2 | TRBJ2-7 | TRBV5-4
TGTGCCAGCAGCCAGGTGCGGGGGGCGCGCGGTCAGCCCCAGCATTTT | CASSQVRGARGQPQHF | - | - | TRBJ1-5 | TRBV11-2
TGTGCCAGCATTCAACTAGCGGGACGTTACGAGCAGTACTTC | CASIQLAGRYEQYF | - | TRBD2 | TRBJ2-7 | TRBV6-4
TGTGCCAGCAGCGTATCGATCGGCGGCTGGGGACTAGCGGGCTCCTACAATGAGCAGTTCTTC | CASSVSIGGWGLAGSYNEQFF | - | TRBD2 | TRBJ2-1 | TRBV9
TGTGCCAGCAGCTTAGCGGCAGGGGCCGGCTATGGCTACACCTTC | CASSLAAGAGYGYTF | - | - | TRBJ1-2 | TRBV11-2
TGCGCCAGCAGCCAAGATGGAGACAGGGCGTTGCGCTACACCTTC | CASSQDGDRALRYTF | - | TRBD1 | TRBJ1-2 | TRBV4-1
TGTGCCATCAGTGAGGGGTACGGGACAGGGAACTATGGCTACACCTTC | CAISEGYGTGNYGYTF | - | TRBD1 | TRBJ1-2 | TRBV10-3
TGTGCCAGCAGCCGACAGGACAATCAGCCCCAGCATTTT | CASSRQDNQPQHF | - | - | TRBJ1-5 | TRBV5-8
TGTGCCAGCAGCCTAGAACAGGGGGCCTATGGCTACACCTTC | CASSLEQGAYGYTF | - | TRBD1 | TRBJ1-2 | TRBV5-6
TGTGCCAGTAGTATAGATTCTACAGGGGGGCGAACGCAGTTCTTC | CASSIDSTGGRTQFF | - | TRBD1 | TRBJ2-1 | TRBV19
TGTGCCAGCAGGGTTGGCGGGAGCGCCTCCGGGGAGCAGTTCTTC | CASRVGGSASGEQFF | - | TRBD2 | TRBJ2-1 | TRBV7-2
TGTGCCTGGAGTCCGGGACTCCCCTACAATGAGCAGTTCTTC | CAWSPGLPYNEQFF | - | - | TRBJ2-1 | TRBV30
TGTGCCAGTAGTCTCGCCCCGAGAGATAATGAAAAACTGTTTTTT | CASSLAPRDNEKLFF | few | - | TRBJ1-4 | TRBV19
TGTGCCAGCAGTTTGGGTGGGGCCTACACTGAAGCTTTCTTT | CASSLGGAYTEAFF | - | - | TRBJ1-1 | TRBV27
TGCGCCAGCAGCTTGGCCTACAGGGTTGACTATGGCTACACCTTC | CASSLAYRVDYGYTF | - | - | TRBJ1-2 | TRBV5-1